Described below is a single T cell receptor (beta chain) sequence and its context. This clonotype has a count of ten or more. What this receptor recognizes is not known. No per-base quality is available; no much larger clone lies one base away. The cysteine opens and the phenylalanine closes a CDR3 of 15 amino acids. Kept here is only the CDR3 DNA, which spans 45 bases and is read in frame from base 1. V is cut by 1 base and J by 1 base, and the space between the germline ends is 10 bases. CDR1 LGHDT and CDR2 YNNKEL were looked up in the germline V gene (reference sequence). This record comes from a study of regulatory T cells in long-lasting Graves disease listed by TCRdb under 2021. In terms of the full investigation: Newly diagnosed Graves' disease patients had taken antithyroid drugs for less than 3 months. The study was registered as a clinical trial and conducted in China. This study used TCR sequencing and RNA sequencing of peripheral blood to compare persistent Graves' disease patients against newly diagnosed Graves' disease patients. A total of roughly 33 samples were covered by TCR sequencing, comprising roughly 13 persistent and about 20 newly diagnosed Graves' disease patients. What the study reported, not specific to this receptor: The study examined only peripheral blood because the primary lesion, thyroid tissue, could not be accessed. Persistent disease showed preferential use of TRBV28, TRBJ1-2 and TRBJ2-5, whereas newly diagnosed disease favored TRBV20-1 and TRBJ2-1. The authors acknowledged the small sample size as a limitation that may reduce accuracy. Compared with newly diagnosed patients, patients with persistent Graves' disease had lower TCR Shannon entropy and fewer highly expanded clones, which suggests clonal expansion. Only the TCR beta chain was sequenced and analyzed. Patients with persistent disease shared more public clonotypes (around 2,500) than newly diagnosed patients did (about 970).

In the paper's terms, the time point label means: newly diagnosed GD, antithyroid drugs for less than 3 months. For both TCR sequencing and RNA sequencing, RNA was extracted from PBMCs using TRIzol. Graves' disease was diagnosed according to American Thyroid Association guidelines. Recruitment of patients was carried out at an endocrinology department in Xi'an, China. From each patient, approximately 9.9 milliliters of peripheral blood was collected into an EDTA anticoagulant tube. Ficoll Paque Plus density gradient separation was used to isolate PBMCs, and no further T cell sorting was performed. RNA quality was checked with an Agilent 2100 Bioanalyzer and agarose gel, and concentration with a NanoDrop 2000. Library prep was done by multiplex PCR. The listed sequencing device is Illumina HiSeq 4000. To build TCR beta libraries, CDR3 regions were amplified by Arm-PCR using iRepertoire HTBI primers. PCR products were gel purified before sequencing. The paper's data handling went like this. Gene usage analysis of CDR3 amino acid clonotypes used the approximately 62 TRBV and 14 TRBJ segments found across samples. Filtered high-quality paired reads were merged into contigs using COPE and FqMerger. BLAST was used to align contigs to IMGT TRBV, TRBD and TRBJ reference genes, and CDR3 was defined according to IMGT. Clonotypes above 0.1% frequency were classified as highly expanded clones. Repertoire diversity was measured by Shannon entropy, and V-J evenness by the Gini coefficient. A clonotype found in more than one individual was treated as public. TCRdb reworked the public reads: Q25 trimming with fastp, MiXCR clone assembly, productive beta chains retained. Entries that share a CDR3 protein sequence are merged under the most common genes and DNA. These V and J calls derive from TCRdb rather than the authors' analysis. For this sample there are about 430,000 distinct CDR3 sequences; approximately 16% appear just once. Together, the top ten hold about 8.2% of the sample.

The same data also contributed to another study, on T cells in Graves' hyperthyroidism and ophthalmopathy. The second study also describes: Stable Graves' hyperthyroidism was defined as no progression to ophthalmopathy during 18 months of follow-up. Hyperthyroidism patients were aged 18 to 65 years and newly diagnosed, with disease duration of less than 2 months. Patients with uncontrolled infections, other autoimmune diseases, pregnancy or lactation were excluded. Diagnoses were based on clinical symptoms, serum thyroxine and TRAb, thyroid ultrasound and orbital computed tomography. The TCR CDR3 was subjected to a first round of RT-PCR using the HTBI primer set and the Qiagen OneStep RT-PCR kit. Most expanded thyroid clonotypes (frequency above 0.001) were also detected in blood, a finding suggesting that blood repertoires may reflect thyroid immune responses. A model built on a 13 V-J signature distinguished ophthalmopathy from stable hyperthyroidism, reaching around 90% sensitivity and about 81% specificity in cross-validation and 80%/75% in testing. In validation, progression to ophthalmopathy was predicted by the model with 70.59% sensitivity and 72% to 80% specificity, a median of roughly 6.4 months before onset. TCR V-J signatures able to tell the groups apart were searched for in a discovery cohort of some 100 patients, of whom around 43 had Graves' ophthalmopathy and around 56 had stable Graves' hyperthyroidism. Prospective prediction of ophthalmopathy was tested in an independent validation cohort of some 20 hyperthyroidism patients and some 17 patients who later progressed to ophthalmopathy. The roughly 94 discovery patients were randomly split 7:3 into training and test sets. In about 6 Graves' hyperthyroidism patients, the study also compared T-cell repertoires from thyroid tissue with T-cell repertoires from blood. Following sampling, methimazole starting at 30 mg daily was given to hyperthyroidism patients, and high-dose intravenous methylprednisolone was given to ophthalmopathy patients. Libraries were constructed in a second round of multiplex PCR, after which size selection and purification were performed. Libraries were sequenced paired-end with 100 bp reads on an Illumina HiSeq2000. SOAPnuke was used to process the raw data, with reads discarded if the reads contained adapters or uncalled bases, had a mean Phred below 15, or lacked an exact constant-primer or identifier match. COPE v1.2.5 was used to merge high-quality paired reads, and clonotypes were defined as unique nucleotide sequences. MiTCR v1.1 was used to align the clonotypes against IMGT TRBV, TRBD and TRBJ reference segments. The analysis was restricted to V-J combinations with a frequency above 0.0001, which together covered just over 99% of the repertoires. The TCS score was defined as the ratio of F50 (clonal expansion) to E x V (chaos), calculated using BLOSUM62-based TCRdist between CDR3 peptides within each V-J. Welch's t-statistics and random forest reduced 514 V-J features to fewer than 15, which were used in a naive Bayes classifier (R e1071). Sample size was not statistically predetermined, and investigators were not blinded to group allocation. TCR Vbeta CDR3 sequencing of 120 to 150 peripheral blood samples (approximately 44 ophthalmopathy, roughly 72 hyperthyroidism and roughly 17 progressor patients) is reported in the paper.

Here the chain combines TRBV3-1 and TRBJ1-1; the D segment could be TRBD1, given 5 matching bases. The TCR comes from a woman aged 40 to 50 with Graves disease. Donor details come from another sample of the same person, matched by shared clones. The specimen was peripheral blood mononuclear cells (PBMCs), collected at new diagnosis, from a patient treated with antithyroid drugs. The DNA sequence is TGTGCCAGCAGCCAAGGAGCCGGGGCGAACACTGAAGCTTTCTTT. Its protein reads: CASSQGAGANTEAFF.